What follows is one T cell receptor (beta chain) and its context. Its specificity is not known. This entry comes from a study of cytomegalovirus exposure and HLA in healthy donors. The PCR made use of 60 Vbeta and 13 Jbeta primers. Per the original data handling: Around 11 million of tens of millions of unique TCR beta chains were shared, per a later count. Clones were sequenced by immunoSEQ multiplex PCR, and TCRdb holds only the in-frame ones, with some missing. The D gene and trimming were derived from the DNA, and the V and J assignments and clone size from that table. The sample includes about 170,000 clones, around 81% seen only once; the top ten take 2% to 2.5%. Regarding the study as a whole: CMV antigen specificity of a few CMV-associated chains was confirmed in vitro.

The receptor's source is a woman aged 25 to 39 in good health and CMV-seropositive. Sequences were obtained from PBMCs.

The CDR3 here is CASTPGWTSGSNEQFF. In DNA, the CDR3 is TGCGCCAGCACCCCGGGTTGGACTAGCGGGAGCAATGAGCAGTTCTTC. The J gene is TRBJ2-1, the V gene TRBV10-1; TRBD2 matches 13 bases. Germline CDR1 reads WNHNN; CDR2 reads SYGVQD (reference sequence). After removal of 7 bases from V and 6 bases from J, the junction contained 9 bases not matched to a gene. CDR3 length: 16 residues.